Sequencing of this T cell receptor beta chain was carried out in a study of vaccination effects on CD4 cells after COVID-19. Study conclusions and caveats: A shortage of convalescent patients and an absence of early post-infection timepoints characterized the study.

The V gene lost 11 bases and the J gene lost 3 bases, with 13 bases spanning the gap. Per the germline V gene, CDR1 is LGHNA and CDR2 is YNFKEQ. This CDR3 spans 13 amino acids. Concerning this clone itself: Its antigen is undetermined.

Sequencing used immunoSEQ multiplex PCR; TCRdb keeps in-frame clones, though not all of them. Of 30,000 to 35,000 clones listed, roughly two thirds are singletons. Antigen-specific CD4+ T cells were expanded with viral peptide pools in the ViraFEST assay before sequencing. Following culture for more than 9 days, CD4+ T cells were isolated. The V gene is TRBV4-2, the J gene TRBJ2-2; D unresolved. The specimen comprised CD4+ T cells from PBMCs cultured with HCoV-229E spike peptides, sampled before COVID-19 vaccination. The TCR was taken from a human donor who received a COVID-19 vaccine. The CDR3, as DNA: TGTGCCGCCCAAAGGACGGACACCGGGGAGCTGTTTTTT. It codes for CAAQRTDTGELFF.